This TCR beta chain derives from a study of blood T cell repertoires in COVID-19. Whole-study context: Samples taken during acute and convalescent COVID-19 were collected in the United States, Italy and Spain. PBMCs, B-cell-depleted T cells, or T cells provided the cDNA or gDNA that made up the material.

V trimming: 0 bases; J trimming: 5 bases; junction bases outside the gene matches: 8. Germline values: CDR1 MNHEY, CDR2 SMNVEV (reference sequence). The CDR3 loop spans 16 amino acids. Clones were sequenced by immunoSEQ multiplex PCR, and TCRdb holds only the in-frame ones, with some missing. Here the sample spans some 250,000 clones, approximately 91% being singletons. The study drew participants aged roughly 18 to 95 years from fewer than 30 US areas. The sequence derives from a human donor in a cohort exposed to, infected with or recovered from COVID-19 (not recorded which). The donor label of this sample is uncertain. V is TRBV27 and J is TRBJ1-2; 8 bases agree with TRBD1. The sequencing input was PBMCs or T cells enriched from blood (not recorded which). Here the CDR3 reads CASSLSHQQGGYGYTF. CDR3 nucleotide sequence: TGTGCCAGCAGTTTATCGCATCAACAGGGGGGGTATGGCTACACCTTC.